This TCR beta chain comes out of a study of blood T cell repertoires in COVID-19. Background on the study: The origin of the acute and convalescent COVID-19 samples was the United States, Italy and Spain.

A few counts support this clone. Cohort 3 donors counted as recovered after two negative PCRs, clearance, or resolved symptoms. Sequencing used immunoSEQ multiplex PCR; TCRdb keeps in-frame clones, though not all of them. This table holds 360,000 or so clones, about 90% found once. Deletions cut 0 bases from V and 0 bases from J, with 9 bases between. Germline V gene sequence: CDR1 LGHDT, CDR2 YNNKEL (reference sequence). The CDR3 is 17 residues long. The clonotype comes from a woman aged 25 to 39 who had recovered from COVID-19. V is TRBV3-1 (or the pseudogene TRBV3-2) and J is TRBJ2-6; possible D gene TRBD1, 5 bases. The sequenced sample consisted of PBMCs or T cells enriched from blood (not recorded which). CDR3 in DNA: TGTGCCAGCAGCCAAGACTACAGGAGCTCTGGGGCCAACGTCCTGACTTTC. Translated, it gives CASSQDYRSSGANVLTF.